A selection of T cell receptor beta chains follows, all from one sample in a study of blood T cell repertoires in COVID-19. Here immunoSEQ multiplex PCR was the method, and the copy in TCRdb shows in-frame clones only, minus some. This table has approximately 120,000 clones, approximately 74% appearing once. Material for sequencing was peripheral blood. All receptors derive from a man older than 75 with COVID-19, enrolled during active disease. Both conserved end residues are part of each CDR3.

TRBV7-2	CASSGNRGRGELFF
TRBV28	CASSLYLSSGNTIYF
TRBV4-1	CASSQSPGQGSGELFF
TRBV19	CASTQGGTEAFF
TRBV19	CASNSQRGYTQYF
TRBV7-2	CASSLGLLAGQYF
TRBV13	CASSLGLEQFF
TRBV5-6	CASSLAEGRGNTEAFF
TRBV19	CASSRLPTGVGGNTIYF
TRBV5-4	CASSLTSMGSGELFF
TRBV21-1	CASSKARNGLAKNIQYF
TRBV4-2	CASSQDSGNYGYTF
TRBV7-5	CARSRTWGAPGLAEQETQYF
TRBV7-3	CASSQGSGEKLFF
TRBV24-1	CATMGQGREPQHF
TRBV3-1/TRBV3-2	CASSQWSDREQFF
TRBV5-6	CASSLRDTQYF
TRBV2	CASSGTGGSLYGYTF
TRBV10-3	CAITDPAVESTDTQYF
TRBV7-9	CASSLSMTGGFDEQYF
TRBV7-2	CASRRTSGGSGELFF
TRBV15	CATSLGGNEQFF
TRBV2	CASSDASGGTGELFF
TRBV27	CASSLVTGIDTEAFF
TRBV6-5	CASSYRGGTGELFF
TRBV7-3	CASSRQGIETQYF